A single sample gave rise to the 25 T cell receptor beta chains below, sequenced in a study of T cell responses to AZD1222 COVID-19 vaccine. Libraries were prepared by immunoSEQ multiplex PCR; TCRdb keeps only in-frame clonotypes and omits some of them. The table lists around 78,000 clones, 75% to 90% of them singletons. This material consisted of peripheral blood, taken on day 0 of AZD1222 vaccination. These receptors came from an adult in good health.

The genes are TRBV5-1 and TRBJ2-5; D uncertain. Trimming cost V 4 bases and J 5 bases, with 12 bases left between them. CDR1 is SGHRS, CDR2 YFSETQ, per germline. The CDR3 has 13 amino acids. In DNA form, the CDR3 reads TGCGCCAGCAGCGACCCGGGCAGGGAGACCCAGTACTTC. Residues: CASSDPGRETQYF.

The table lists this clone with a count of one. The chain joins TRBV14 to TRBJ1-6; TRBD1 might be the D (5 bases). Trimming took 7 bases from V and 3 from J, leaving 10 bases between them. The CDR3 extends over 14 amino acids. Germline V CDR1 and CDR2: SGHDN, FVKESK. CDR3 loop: CASKGDLYNSPLHF. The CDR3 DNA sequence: TGTGCCAGCAAAGGGGACCTCTATAATTCACCCCTCCACTTT.

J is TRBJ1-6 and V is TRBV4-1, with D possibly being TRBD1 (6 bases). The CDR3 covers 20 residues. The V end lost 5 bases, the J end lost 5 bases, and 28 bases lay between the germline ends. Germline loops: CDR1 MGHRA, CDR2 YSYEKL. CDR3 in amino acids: CASSDSLSPGHSGHNSPLHF. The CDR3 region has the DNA TGCGCCAGCAGCGATTCCTTATCTCCGGGACACTCGGGGCATAATTCACCCCTCCACTTT.

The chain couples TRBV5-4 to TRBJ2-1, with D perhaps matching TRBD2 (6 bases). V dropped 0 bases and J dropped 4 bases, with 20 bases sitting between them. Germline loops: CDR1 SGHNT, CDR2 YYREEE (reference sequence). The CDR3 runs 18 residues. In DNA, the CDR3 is TGTGCCAGCAGCTTGGGGAGGGTCGGGGCCTCAAATTACAATGAGCAGTTCTTC. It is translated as CASSLGRVGASNYNEQFF.

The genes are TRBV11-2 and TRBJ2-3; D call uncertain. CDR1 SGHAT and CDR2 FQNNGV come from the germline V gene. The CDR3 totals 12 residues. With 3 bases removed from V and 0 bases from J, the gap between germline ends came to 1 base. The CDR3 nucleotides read TGTGCCAGCAGCTTCAGCACAGATACGCAGTATTTT. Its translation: CASSFSTDTQYF.

The CDR3 region is CASSPLAGEQYF. CDR3 in DNA: TGTGCCAGCTCACCCCTAGCGGGGGAGCAGTACTTC. The chain recombines TRBV18 with TRBJ2-7; 9 positions agree with TRBD2. The CDR3 contains 12 residues. CDR1 is KGHSH, CDR2 LQKENI, per germline. Losses at the gene ends were 3 bases for V and 7 bases for J; bases not matched to a gene: 1.

In DNA form, the CDR3 reads TGTGCCAGCAGTTACGCAGCCAGCCGACAAGAGACCCAGTACTTC. Residues: CASSYAASRQETQYF. This chain uses TRBV6-5 with TRBJ2-5; D unclear. V was cut by 2 bases and J by 2 bases, with 12 bases left in between. Germline V gene sequence: CDR1 MNHEY, CDR2 SVGAGI. The CDR3 is made up of 15 amino acids.

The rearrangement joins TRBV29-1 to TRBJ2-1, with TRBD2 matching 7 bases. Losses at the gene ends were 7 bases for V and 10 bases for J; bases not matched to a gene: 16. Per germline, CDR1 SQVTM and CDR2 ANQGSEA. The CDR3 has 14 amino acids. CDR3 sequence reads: CSGGEAGITTEQFF. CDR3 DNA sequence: TGCAGCGGGGGGGAAGCGGGGATCACCACAGAGCAGTTCTTC.

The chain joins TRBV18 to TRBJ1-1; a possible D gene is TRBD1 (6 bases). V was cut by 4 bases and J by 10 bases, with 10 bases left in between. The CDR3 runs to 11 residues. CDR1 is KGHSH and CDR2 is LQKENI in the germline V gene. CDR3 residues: CASSLGQRAFF. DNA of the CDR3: TGTGCCAGCTCACTCGGACAGAGAGCTTTCTTT.

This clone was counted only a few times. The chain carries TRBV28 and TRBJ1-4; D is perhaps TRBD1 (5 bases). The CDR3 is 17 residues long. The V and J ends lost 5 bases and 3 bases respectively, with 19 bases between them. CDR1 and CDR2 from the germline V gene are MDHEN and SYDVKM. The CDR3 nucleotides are TGTGCCAGCAGTACCAGGGCCCTCCCGGGGGCTAATGAAAAACTGTTTTTT. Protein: CASSTRALPGANEKLFF.

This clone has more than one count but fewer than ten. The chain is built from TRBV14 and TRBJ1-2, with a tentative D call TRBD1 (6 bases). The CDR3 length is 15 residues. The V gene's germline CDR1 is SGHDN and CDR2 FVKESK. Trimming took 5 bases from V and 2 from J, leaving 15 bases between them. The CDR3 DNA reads TGTGCCAGCAGCGCACTCAGGGGCTGGAACTATGGCTACACCTTC. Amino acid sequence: CASSALRGWNYGYTF.

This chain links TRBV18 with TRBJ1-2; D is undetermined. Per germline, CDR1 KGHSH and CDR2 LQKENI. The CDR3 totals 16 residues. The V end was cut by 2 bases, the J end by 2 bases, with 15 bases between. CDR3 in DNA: TGTGCCAGCTCACCAGCATTAGAACAGACAAACTATGGCTACACCTTC. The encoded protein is CASSPALEQTNYGYTF.

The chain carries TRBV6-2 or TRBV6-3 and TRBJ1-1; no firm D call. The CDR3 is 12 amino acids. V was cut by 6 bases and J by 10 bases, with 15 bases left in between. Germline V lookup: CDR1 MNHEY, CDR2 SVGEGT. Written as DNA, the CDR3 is TGTGCCAGCAGCCCTGTCGCCCGGGGAGCTTTCTTT. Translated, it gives CASSPVARGAFF.

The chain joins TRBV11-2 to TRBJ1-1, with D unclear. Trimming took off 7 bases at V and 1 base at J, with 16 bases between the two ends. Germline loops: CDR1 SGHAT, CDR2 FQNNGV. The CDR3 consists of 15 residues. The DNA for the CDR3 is TGTGCCAGCACCCTAAGGAGGACGCCGAACACTGAAGCTTTCTTT. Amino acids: CASTLRRTPNTEAFF.

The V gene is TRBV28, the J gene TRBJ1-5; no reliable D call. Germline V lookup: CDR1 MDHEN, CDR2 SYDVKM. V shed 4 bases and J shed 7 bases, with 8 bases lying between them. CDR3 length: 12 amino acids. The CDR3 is CASSWPRQPQHF. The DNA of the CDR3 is TGTGCCAGCAGTTGGCCCCGCCAGCCCCAGCATTTT.

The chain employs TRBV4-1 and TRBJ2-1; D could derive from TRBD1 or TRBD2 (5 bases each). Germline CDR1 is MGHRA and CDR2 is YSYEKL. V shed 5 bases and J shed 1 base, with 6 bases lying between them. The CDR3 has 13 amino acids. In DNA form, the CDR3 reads TGCGCCAGCAGCGGGGGTTCCTACAATGAGCAGTTCTTC. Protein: CASSGGSYNEQFF.

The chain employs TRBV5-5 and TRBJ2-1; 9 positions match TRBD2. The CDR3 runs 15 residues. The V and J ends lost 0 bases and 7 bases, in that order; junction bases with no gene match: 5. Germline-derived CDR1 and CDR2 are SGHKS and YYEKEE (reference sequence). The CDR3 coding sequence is TGTGCCAGCAGCTTGGAGGGGCTAGCGGGGAATGAGCAGTTCTTC. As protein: CASSLEGLAGNEQFF.

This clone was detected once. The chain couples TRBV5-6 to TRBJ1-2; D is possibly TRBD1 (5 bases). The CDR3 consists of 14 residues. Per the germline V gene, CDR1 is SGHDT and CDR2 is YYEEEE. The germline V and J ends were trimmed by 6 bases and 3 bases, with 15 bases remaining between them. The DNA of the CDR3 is TGTGCCAGCACCCCAGGGAAGGTTGACTATGGCTACACCTTC. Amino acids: CASTPGKVDYGYTF. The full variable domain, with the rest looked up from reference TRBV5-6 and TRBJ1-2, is DAGVTQSPTHLIKTRGQQVTLRCSPKSGHDTVSWYQQALGQGPQFIFQYYEEEERQRGNFPDRFSGHQFPNYSSELNVNALLLGDSALYLCASTPGKVDYGYTFGSGTRLTVV.

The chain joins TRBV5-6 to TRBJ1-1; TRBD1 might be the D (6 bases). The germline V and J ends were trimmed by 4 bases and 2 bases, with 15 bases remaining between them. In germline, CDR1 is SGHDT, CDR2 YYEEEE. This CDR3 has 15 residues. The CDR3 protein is CASSTLNRANTEAFF. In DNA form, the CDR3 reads TGTGCCAGCAGCACCCTCAACAGGGCAAACACTGAAGCTTTCTTT.

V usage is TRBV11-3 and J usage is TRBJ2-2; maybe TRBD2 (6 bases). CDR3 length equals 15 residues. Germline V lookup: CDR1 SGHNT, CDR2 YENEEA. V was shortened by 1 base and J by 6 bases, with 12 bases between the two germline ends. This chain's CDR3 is CASSLVGGSAGELFF. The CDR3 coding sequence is TGTGCCAGCAGCTTAGTGGGGGGAAGCGCCGGGGAGCTGTTTTTT.

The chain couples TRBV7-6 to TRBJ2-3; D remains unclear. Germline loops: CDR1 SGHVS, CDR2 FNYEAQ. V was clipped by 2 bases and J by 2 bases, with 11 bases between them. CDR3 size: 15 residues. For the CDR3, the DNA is TGTGCCAGCAGCTTAACCTGGGTCATCACAGATACGCAGTATTTT. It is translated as CASSLTWVITDTQYF.

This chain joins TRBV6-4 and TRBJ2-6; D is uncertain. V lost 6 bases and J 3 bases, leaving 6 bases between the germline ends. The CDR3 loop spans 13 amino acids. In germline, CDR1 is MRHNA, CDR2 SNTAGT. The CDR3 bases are TGTGCCAGCAGCACGGATGGGGCCAACGTCCTGACTTTC. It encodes CASSTDGANVLTF.

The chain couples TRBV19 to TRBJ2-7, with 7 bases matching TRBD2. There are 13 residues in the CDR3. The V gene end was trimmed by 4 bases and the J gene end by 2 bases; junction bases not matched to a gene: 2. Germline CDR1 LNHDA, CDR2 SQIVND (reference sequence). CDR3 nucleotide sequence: TGTGCCAGTAGTAGGGAGGGCACCTACGAGCAGTACTTC. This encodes CASSREGTYEQYF.

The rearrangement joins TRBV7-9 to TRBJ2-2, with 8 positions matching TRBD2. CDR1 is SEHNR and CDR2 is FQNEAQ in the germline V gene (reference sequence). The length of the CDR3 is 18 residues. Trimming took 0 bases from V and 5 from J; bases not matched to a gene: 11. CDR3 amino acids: CASSLAQVAGRQTGELFF. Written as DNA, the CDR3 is TGTGCCAGCAGCTTAGCGCAGGTAGCGGGACGGCAAACCGGGGAGCTGTTTTTT. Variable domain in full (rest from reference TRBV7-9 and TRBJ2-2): DTGVSQNPRHKITKRGQNVTFRCDPISEHNRLYWYRQTLGQGPEFLTYFQNEAQLEKSRLLSDRFSAERPKGSFSTLEIQRTEQGDSAMYLCASSLAQVAGRQTGELFFGEGSRLTVL.

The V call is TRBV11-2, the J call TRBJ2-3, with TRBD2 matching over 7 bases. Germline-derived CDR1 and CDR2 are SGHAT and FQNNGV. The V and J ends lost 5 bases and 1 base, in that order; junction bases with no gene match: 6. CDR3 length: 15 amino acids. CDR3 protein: CASSPGGGGTDTQYF. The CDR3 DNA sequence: TGTGCCAGCAGCCCGGGGGGTGGGGGCACAGATACGCAGTATTTT.